These T cell receptor beta chains were read from a single sample in a study of radiotherapy plus CTLA-4 blockade in lung cancer. The repertoire was sequenced with immunoSEQ multiplex PCR; TCRdb's copy has only in-frame clones and lacks some. The sample yields about 93,000 clones, 80% to 90% seen once. This specimen was peripheral blood, taken from a patient treated with radiotherapy plus ipilimumab. The source of these receptors is a human donor with non-small cell lung cancer that progressed on radiotherapy plus ipilimumab. Both conserved end residues are part of each CDR3. The D gene is left open where the match is weak. Size is omitted from some rows. Given values are once, few, many or a class for expanded clones.

J gene	clone size	V gene	D gene	CDR3 protein	CDR3 DNA
TRBJ2-7	-	TRBV15	TRBD1	CATSSRQGYEQYF	TGTGCCACCAGCAGTAGACAGGGCTACGAGCAGTACTTC
TRBJ2-2	-	TRBV30	TRBD2	CAWRIAGAGELFF	TGTGCCTGGCGGATAGCGGGAGCCGGGGAGCTGTTTTTT
TRBJ2-1	-	TRBV7-2	TRBD2	CASSSGNGLAGINEQFF	TGTGCCAGCAGCTCGGGGAACGGGCTAGCGGGGATCAATGAGCAGTTCTTC
TRBJ2-2	-	TRBV29-1	-	CSVLQSNTGELFF	TGCAGCGTCCTACAGTCGAACACCGGGGAGCTGTTTTTT
TRBJ2-3	once	TRBV5-1	-	CASSGTEDTQYF	TGCGCCAGCAGCGGTACGGAAGATACGCAGTATTTT
TRBJ2-3	-	TRBV5-1	TRBD2	CASHASWSGRPDTQYF	TGCGCCAGCCACGCCTCGTGGAGCGGGAGGCCAGATACGCAGTATTTT
TRBJ2-3	-	TRBV27	-	CASSSQTDTQYF	TGTGCCAGCAGTTCCCAGACAGATACGCAGTATTTT
TRBJ1-4	-	TRBV7-7	-	CASSPSPGANEKLFF	TGTGCTAGCAGTCCTTCGCCCGGGGCGAATGAAAAACTGTTTTTT
TRBJ2-5	-	TRBV10-1	-	CASSEYYGRETQYF	TGCGCCAGCAGTGAATATTATGGACGGGAGACCCAGTACTTC
TRBJ2-5	-	TRBV7-9	TRBD2	CASSLDGGGETQYF	TGTGCCAGCAGCTTAGACGGCGGGGGAGAGACCCAGTACTTC
TRBJ2-7	-	TRBV19	-	CASSLTGNVYEQYF	TGTGCCAGTAGTTTGACAGGTAATGTCTACGAGCAGTACTTC
TRBJ2-2	-	TRBV4-1	TRBD2	CASSQGGLVRAGGGTGELFF	TGCGCCAGCAGCCAAGGTGGGTTGGTACGGGCGGGAGGGGGCACCGGGGAGCTGTTTTTT
TRBJ2-1	-	TRBV27	TRBD2	CASSDRDYDESSYNEQFF	TGTGCCAGCAGTGACCGGGACTACGATGAGAGCTCCTACAATGAGCAGTTCTTC
TRBJ1-2	-	TRBV2	-	CASSEYFSVGYTF	TGTGCCAGCAGTGAATATTTCTCGGTGGGCTACACCTTC
TRBJ2-7	-	TRBV10-1	-	CASSESGVSPYEQYF	TGCGCCAGCAGTGAGTCTGGGGTTTCCCCCTACGAGCAGTACTTC
TRBJ1-2	once	TRBV4-1	-	CASSQAPGYYGYTF	TGCGCCAGCAGCCAAGCTCCAGGGTACTATGGCTACACCTTC
TRBJ2-1	-	TRBV15	TRBD2	CATSRDRASGGYNEQFF	TGTGCCACCAGCAGAGATCGGGCTAGCGGGGGCTACAATGAGCAGTTCTTC
TRBJ1-1	-	TRBV11-3	-	CASSVDGPVTEAFF	TGTGCCAGCAGCGTCGACGGTCCAGTGACTGAAGCTTTCTTT
TRBJ1-1	-	TRBV10-3	-	CAIRRDGNTEAFF	TGTGCCATCCGTCGGGACGGGAACACTGAAGCTTTCTTT
TRBJ1-1	-	TRBV5-6	-	CASSLARRQLNTEAFF	TGTGCCAGCAGCTTGGCCCGGCGGCAGTTGAACACTGAAGCTTTCTTT
TRBJ2-7	-	TRBV5-1	-	CASSPDPAGVNEQYF	TGCGCCAGCAGCCCGGACCCGGCAGGGGTAAACGAGCAGTACTTC
TRBJ2-7	-	TRBV27	-	CASSYRPRSEQYF	TGTGCCAGCAGTTATCGGCCCCGGTCCGAGCAGTACTTC
TRBJ2-7	-	TRBV2	-	CAAKASFLYEQYF	TGTGCCGCCAAGGCTAGCTTCCTTTACGAGCAGTACTTC
TRBJ1-2	-	TRBV6-1	-	CASATGKNYGYTF	TGTGCCAGCGCAACAGGGAAAAACTATGGCTACACCTTC
TRBJ1-3	few	TRBV6-6	-	CASSLTVGNTIYF	TGTGCCAGCAGCTTGACAGTCGGAAACACCATATATTTT
TRBJ1-4	-	TRBV15	-	CATSSGGANEKLFF	TGTGCCACCAGCAGCGGGGGGGCTAATGAAAAACTGTTTTTT
TRBJ1-1	-	TRBV18	-	CASSPLQITTEAFF	TGTGCCAGCTCACCATTGCAGATCACTACTGAAGCTTTCTTT
TRBJ2-3	-	TRBV19	-	CASRGDPTDTQYF	TGTGCCAGTCGTGGGGACCCCACAGATACGCAGTATTTT
TRBJ1-5	-	TRBV10-2	-	CASSESHPNQPQHF	TGCGCCAGCAGTGAGTCTCACCCTAACCAGCCCCAGCATTTT
TRBJ2-5	-	TRBV25-1	TRBD2	CASSDRLVAGDEETQYF	TGTGCCAGCAGTGATCGTCTTGTAGCGGGAGATGAAGAGACCCAGTACTTC
TRBJ1-5	-	TRBV6-1	-	CASSKNRDRNQPQHF	TGTGCCAGCAGCAAGAACAGGGACCGCAATCAGCCCCAGCATTTT
TRBJ2-7	-	TRBV7-9	TRBD2	CASSNSGSSDEQYF	TGTGCCAGCAGCAACAGCGGGAGTTCCGACGAGCAGTACTTC
TRBJ2-7	-	TRBV27	TRBD1	CASSLTPGQGYEQYF	TGTGCCAGCAGTTTAACCCCGGGACAGGGCTACGAGCAGTACTTC
TRBJ2-5	-	TRBV13	-	CASSPGHLGETQYF	TGTGCCAGCAGCCCGGGACATCTGGGGGAGACCCAGTACTTC
TRBJ2-7	-	TRBV2	TRBD1	CASSPSGQGAKYEQYF	TGTGCCAGCAGTCCCAGCGGGCAGGGGGCGAAGTACGAGCAGTACTTC
TRBJ2-1	-	TRBV2	-	CASSEIAPVNEQFF	TGTGCCAGCAGTGAAATCGCGCCAGTGAATGAGCAGTTCTTC
TRBJ1-1	-	TRBV7-3	-	CASSLTGSGGEAFF	TGTGCCAGCAGCTTAACAGGGAGTGGCGGTGAAGCTTTCTTT
TRBJ2-1	-	TRBV5-1	TRBD1	CASSTGQSYNEQFF	TGCGCCAGCAGCACGGGACAGTCCTACAATGAGCAGTTCTTC
TRBJ2-7	-	TRBV7-9	-	CASSLGGDSYEQYF	TGTGCCAGCAGCTTGGGAGGTGATTCCTACGAGCAGTACTTC
TRBJ2-1	-	TRBV6-6	-	CASSSSEAAPFF	TGTGCCAGCAGTTCTAGCGAGGCAGCTCCGTTCTTC
TRBJ2-7	-	TRBV2	-	CASSADYPTYEQYF	TGTGCCAGCAGTGCGGACTATCCAACCTACGAGCAGTACTTC
TRBJ2-5	-	TRBV18	TRBD1	CASSPLGQGFRETQYF	TGTGCCAGCTCACCGCTGGGACAGGGCTTTCGGGAGACCCAGTACTTC
TRBJ2-1	-	TRBV29-1	TRBD2	CRVGGGGGAYNEQFF	TGCCGCGTTGGCGGGGGGGGAGGGGCCTACAATGAGCAGTTCTTC
TRBJ2-1	-	TRBV6-5	TRBD2	CASSYSSGRAGNEQFF	TGTGCCAGCAGTTACTCGAGCGGGAGGGCCGGGAATGAGCAGTTCTTC
TRBJ1-3	-	TRBV9	-	CASSAPGGPGNTIYF	TGTGCCAGCAGCGCCCCTGGAGGGCCAGGAAACACCATATATTTT
TRBJ2-3	-	TRBV5-5	TRBD2	CASSSGGVTDTQYF	TGTGCCAGCAGCTCCGGGGGGGTCACAGATACGCAGTATTTT
TRBJ1-2	-	TRBV6-5	TRBD1	CASSYSGTGHYGYTF	TGTGCCAGCAGTTACTCGGGGACAGGTCACTATGGCTACACCTTC
TRBJ2-3	-	TRBV7-9	-	CASSLEGVADTQYF	TGTGCCAGCAGCTTAGAGGGGGTGGCAGATACGCAGTATTTT
TRBJ1-2	-	TRBV6-6	-	CASTPEGYGYTF	TGTGCCAGCACCCCCGAGGGCTATGGCTACACCTTC
TRBJ1-4	-	TRBV5-5	-	CASSLGSQGEKLFF	TGTGCCAGCAGCTTGGGCAGCCAAGGGGAAAAACTGTTTTTT
TRBJ2-1	-	TRBV11-3	-	CASSYWAQGGSHNEQFF	TGTGCCAGCAGCTATTGGGCACAGGGCGGGTCGCACAATGAGCAGTTCTTC
TRBJ1-1	once	TRBV11-2	TRBD1	CASSLGWTGAEAFF	TGTGCCAGCAGCTTAGGCTGGACAGGGGCTGAAGCTTTCTTT